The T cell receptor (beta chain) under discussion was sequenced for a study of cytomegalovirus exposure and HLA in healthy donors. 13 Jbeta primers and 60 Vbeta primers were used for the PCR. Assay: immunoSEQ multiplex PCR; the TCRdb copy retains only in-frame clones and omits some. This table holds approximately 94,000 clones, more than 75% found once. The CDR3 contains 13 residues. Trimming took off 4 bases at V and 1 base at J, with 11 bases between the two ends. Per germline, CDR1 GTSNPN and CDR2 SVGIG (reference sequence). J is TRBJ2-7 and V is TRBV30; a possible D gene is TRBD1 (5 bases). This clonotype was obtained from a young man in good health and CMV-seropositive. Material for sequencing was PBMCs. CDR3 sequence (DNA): TGTGCCTGGACGCCAGGGCGATCCTACGAGCAGTACTTC. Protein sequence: CAWTPGRSYEQYF.